This T cell receptor (beta chain) was sequenced in a study of T cell changes during pregnancy in multiple sclerosis. After removal of 8 bases from V and 3 bases from J, the junction contained 3 bases not matched to a gene. There are 12 residues in the CDR3. From germline, CDR1 is SEHNR and CDR2 FQNEAQ (reference sequence). This clone was observed a single time. Assay: immunoSEQ multiplex PCR; the TCRdb copy retains only in-frame clones and omits some. The table has about 79,000 clones, 80% to 95% seen once. The chain uses TRBV7-9 and TRBJ2-7, with 8 bases fitting TRBD1. This sequence originates from a female donor in good health, enrolled as a control in a pregnancy study. The sequencing here drew on peripheral blood, taken in the second trimester of pregnancy. The CDR3 spells CASGQGSYEQYF. The CDR3 region has the DNA TGTGCCAGCGGACAGGGCAGCTACGAGCAGTACTTC. The whole variable domain, remainder taken from reference TRBV7-9 and TRBJ2-7, is DTGVSQNPRHKITKRGQNVTFRCDPISEHNRLYWYRQTLGQGPEFLTYFQNEAQLEKSRLLSDRFSAERPKGSFSTLEIQRTEQGDSAMYLCASGQGSYEQYFGPGTRLTVT.